The next 28 T cell receptor beta chains were all read from a single sample in a study of PD-1 blockade in classical Hodgkin lymphoma. Data came from immunoSEQ multiplex PCR; TCRdb stores just in-frame clones and leaves some out. The table includes 90,000 or so clones, around 90% detected once. Each of the patients experienced relapse following autologous stem cell transplantation, and their brentuximab vedotin exposure differed. Material: peripheral blood mononuclear cells (PBMCs), obtained before the second cycle of nivolumab. The receptors derive from a human donor with classical Hodgkin lymphoma.

The chain links TRBV13 to TRBJ2-3; either TRBD1 or TRBD2 may fit D (5 bases each). CDR1 and CDR2 (germline): PRHDT, FYEKMQ (reference sequence). V lost 5 bases to trimming and J lost 4 bases, with 25 bases between them. The CDR3 extends over 18 amino acids. CDR3 nucleotide sequence: TGTGCCAGCAGCCCGCTCATCGTTATGCAGGGAGAGGCAGATACGCAGTATTTT. It codes for CASSPLIVMQGEADTQYF.

The chain has TRBV27 and TRBJ2-7; 8 nucleotides align to TRBD1. Germline CDR1 and CDR2: MNHEY and SMNVEV (reference sequence). Trimming cost V 5 bases and J 1 base; bases outside gene matches: 4. The CDR3 length is 14 residues. CDR3 nucleotides: TGTGCCAGCAGTACAGGGGGTGGATCCTACGAGCAGTACTTC. Its translation is CASSTGGGSYEQYF.

V is TRBV5-4 and J is TRBJ1-5; possibly TRBD1 for D (6 bases). The CDR3 is 14 residues long. Germline values: CDR1 SGHNT, CDR2 YYREEE (reference sequence). The V end lost 4 bases, the J end lost 6 bases, and 14 bases lay between the germline ends. The DNA of the CDR3 is TGTGCCAGCAGCGCCTGGGGGGCTGGTCAGCCCCAGCATTTT. Encoded protein: CASSAWGAGQPQHF.

CDR3 residues: CASSRTRLTGELFF. CDR3 coding DNA: TGTGCCAGTAGTAGGACCCGGCTCACCGGGGAGCTGTTTTTT. V gene TRBV19 combines with J gene TRBJ2-2; D remains unclear. V was shortened by 4 bases and J by 4 bases, with 10 bases between the two germline ends. CDR1 and CDR2 from the germline V gene are LNHDA and SQIVND (reference sequence). The CDR3 runs to 14 residues. Full variable domain (remainder filled in from reference TRBV19 and TRBJ2-2): DGGITQSPKYLFRKEGQNVTLSCEQNLNHDAMYWYRQDPGQGLRLIYYSQIVNDFQKGDIAEGYSVSREKKESFPLTVTSAQKNPTAFYLCASSRTRLTGELFFGEGSRLTVL.

Only one count was recorded for this clone. The CDR3 DNA reads as TGTGCCAGCAGCTTAGGCCTAGCTGTGAACACCGGGGAGCTGTTTTTT. It specifies CASSLGLAVNTGELFF. The chain carries TRBV11-2 and TRBJ2-2; D is perhaps TRBD2 (5 bases). Germline CDR1 and CDR2: SGHAT and FQNNGV. V lost 1 base and J 1 base, leaving 10 bases between the germline ends. This CDR3 is 16 amino acids long. Based on the CDR3 plus reference TRBV11-2 and TRBJ2-2, the full variable domain is EAGVAQSPRYKIIEKRQSVAFWCNPISGHATLYWYQQILGQGPKLLIQFQNNGVVDDSQLPKDRFSAERLKGVDSTLKIQPAKLEDSAVYLCASSLGLAVNTGELFFGEGSRLTVL.

This clone has a handful of counts. V gene TRBV5-1 combines with J gene TRBJ2-5; D is undetermined. The CDR3 length is 15 residues. V lost 1 base and J lost 5, with 15 bases in between. Germline V CDR1 and CDR2: SGHRS, YFSETQ. CDR3 sequence: CASSLLGNVVETQYF. The DNA of the CDR3 is TGCGCCAGCAGCTTGTTAGGGAACGTTGTGGAGACCCAGTACTTC.

V usage is TRBV27 and J usage is TRBJ1-1; unclear D gene. This CDR3 has 13 residues. The V and J ends lost 6 bases and 1 base respectively, with 9 bases between them. Germline CDR1 is MNHEY and CDR2 is SMNVEV (reference sequence). CDR3 DNA: TGTGCCAGCAGCCTGACGGAGAACACTGAAGCTTTCTTT. Protein product: CASSLTENTEAFF.

The CDR3 sequence: CASSIGTEGYGYTF. The DNA of the CDR3 is TGTGCCAGTAGTATAGGGACAGAGGGATATGGCTACACCTTC. The J gene is TRBJ1-2, the V gene TRBV19; D might be TRBD1 (6 bases). The V and J ends lost 1 base and 5 bases respectively, with 11 bases between them. From germline, CDR1 is LNHDA and CDR2 SQIVND (reference sequence). The CDR3 spans 14 residues.

DNA of the CDR3: TGCAGCGCCTACCGGGATATGAACACTGAAGCTTTCTTT. Protein: CSAYRDMNTEAFF. The chain combines TRBV29-1 with TRBJ1-1; D uncertain. Trimming stripped 7 bases from V and 0 bases from J, with 12 bases between. Germline CDR1 is SQVTM and CDR2 is ANQGSEA. The CDR3 sequence is 13 residues long.

V gene TRBV7-2 combines with J gene TRBJ2-7; 7 nucleotides align to TRBD1. CDR3 length: 13 residues. With 6 bases clipped from V and 3 bases from J, the junction kept 5 bases outside the gene matches. Germline V gene data show CDR1 as SGHTA and CDR2 as FQGNSA. This chain's CDR3 is CASRQDRFYEQYF. DNA for the CDR3: TGTGCCAGCAGGCAGGACAGGTTCTACGAGCAGTACTTC.

The V call is TRBV18, the J call TRBJ1-5, with D uncertain. CDR1 and CDR2 (germline): KGHSH, LQKENI. V was shortened by 2 bases and J by 0 bases, with 14 bases between the two germline ends. This CDR3 region has 17 residues. The CDR3 DNA sequence: TGTGCCAGCTCACCAGGCGTTTCTACACCTAGCAATCAGCCCCAGCATTTT. This sequence encodes CASSPGVSTPSNQPQHF.

V gene TRBV6-6 combines with J gene TRBJ2-3; 9 bases are shared with TRBD2. V lost 7 bases to trimming and J lost 4 bases; unmatched junction nucleotides: 9. There are 15 residues in the CDR3. Germline CDR1 reads MNHNY; CDR2 reads SVGAGI (reference sequence). The CDR3 region is CASTRGLALSDTQYF. The CDR3 bases are TGTGCCAGCACCCGGGGACTAGCCCTATCAGATACGCAGTATTTT.

This clone was counted a single time. This chain joins TRBV5-4 and TRBJ2-1; D is possibly TRBD1 or TRBD2 (6 bases each). The CDR3 contains 16 residues. Germline-derived CDR1 and CDR2 are SGHNT and YYREEE (reference sequence). Between the trimmed V and J ends, which lost 0 bases and 7 bases, there was a span of 17 bases. DNA for the CDR3: TGTGCCAGCAGCTTGGCTGTGGGGGGCCGTCGGAATGAGCAGTTCTTC. It encodes CASSLAVGGRRNEQFF. Complete variable domain (other parts from reference TRBV5-4 and TRBJ2-1): ETGVTQSPTHLIKTRGQQVTLRCSSQSGHNTVSWYQQALGQGPQFIFQYYREEENGRGNFPPRFSGLQFPNYSSELNVNALELDDSALYLCASSLAVGGRRNEQFFGPGTRLTVL.

The chain couples TRBV5-5 to TRBJ1-5, with 9 bases aligning to TRBD1. Per germline, CDR1 SGHKS and CDR2 YYEKEE (reference sequence). After removal of 0 bases from V and 7 bases from J, the junction contained 8 bases not matched to a gene. The CDR3 runs to 16 residues. The DNA of the CDR3 is TGTGCCAGCAGCTTGGCGGGACAGGGAACGGTCCAGCCCCAGCATTTT. Amino acid sequence: CASSLAGQGTVQPQHF.

This chain links TRBV9 with TRBJ1-1; 7 bases are shared with TRBD1. This CDR3 comprises 15 residues. V trimming: 3 bases; J trimming: 1 base; junction bases outside the gene matches: 6. Germline V lookup: CDR1 SGDLS, CDR2 YYNGEE. The CDR3 spells CASSAMGQQNTEAFF. DNA for the CDR3: TGTGCCAGCAGCGCAATGGGACAGCAGAACACTGAAGCTTTCTTT.

CDR3 protein: CASSQALGVAEAFF. For the CDR3, the DNA is TGTGCCAGCAGCCAAGCCCTGGGGGTGGCTGAAGCTTTCTTT. The gene calls are TRBV14 and TRBJ1-1; possible D gene TRBD1, 5 bases. V was clipped by 1 base and J by 6 bases, with 12 bases between them. The CDR3 has 14 amino acids. Germline assignment: CDR1 SGHDN and CDR2 FVKESK. The variable domain in full, completed from reference TRBV14 and TRBJ1-1, reads EAGVTQFPSHSVIEKGQTVTLRCDPISGHDNLYWYRRVMGKEIKFLLHFVKESKQDESGMPNNRFLAERTGGTYSTLKVQPAELEDSGVYFCASSQALGVAEAFFGQGTRLTVV.

The rearrangement links TRBV7-9 to TRBJ2-5; 14 bases fit TRBD2. Germline V CDR1 and CDR2: SEHNR, FQNEAQ (reference sequence). The CDR3 length is 18 residues. After removal of 3 bases from V and 5 bases from J, the junction contained 11 bases not matched to a gene. CDR3 nucleotide sequence: TGTGCCAGCAGCTTTACCGGGACTAGCGGGAGAGGGAGGGAGACCCAGTACTTC. Its translation is CASSFTGTSGRGRETQYF.

V usage is TRBV12-5 and J usage is TRBJ2-7, with D uncertain. Trimming left V 3 bases short and J 3 bases short, with 9 bases between. The V gene's germline CDR1 is LGHNT and CDR2 FRNRAP. The CDR3 extends over 13 amino acids. CDR3 in amino acids: CASGFSDGYEQYF. Written as DNA, the CDR3 is TGTGCTAGTGGTTTCTCCGATGGCTACGAGCAGTACTTC.

The chain is built from TRBV9 and TRBJ2-3; the D gene is possibly TRBD2 (6 bases). Between the trimmed V and J ends, which lost 0 bases and 3 bases, there was a span of 20 bases. The CDR3 runs 18 residues. Germline CDR1 is SGDLS and CDR2 is YYNGEE. The CDR3 DNA reads as TGTGCCAGCAGCGTAGCTAAATCGGCGGGGATGTGGACAGATACGCAGTATTTT. It yields the protein CASSVAKSAGMWTDTQYF.

The genes are TRBV10-3 and TRBJ2-3; 7 bases align to TRBD2. J was trimmed by 4 bases and V by 8 bases; bases with no gene match: 9. CDR3 size: 14 residues. Looked up from germline, CDR1 is ENHRY and CDR2 is SYGVKD. The CDR3 protein is CAIYAGVTSDTQYF. The CDR3, as DNA: TGTGCCATCTACGCGGGAGTAACGTCAGATACGCAGTATTTT.

The chain uses TRBV19 and TRBJ1-5; 10 nucleotides line up with TRBD1. CDR3 length: 15 amino acids. After removal of 5 bases from V and 7 bases from J, the junction contained 8 bases not matched to a gene. From germline, CDR1 is LNHDA and CDR2 SQIVND (reference sequence). As DNA, the CDR3 is TGTGCCAGTAGTCCTTCAGGGACAGGGGTCCAGCCCCAGCATTTT. It encodes CASSPSGTGVQPQHF.

The chain combines TRBV9 with TRBJ1-1, with D possibly being TRBD1 (5 bases). The CDR3 has 15 amino acids. The V and J ends lost 2 bases and 1 base respectively, with 12 bases between them. CDR1 and CDR2 from the germline V gene are SGDLS and YYNGEE. This CDR3 is CASSVRQWSNTEAFF. CDR3 bases: TGTGCCAGCAGCGTTCGACAGTGGTCGAACACTGAAGCTTTCTTT.

The V call is TRBV5-1, the J call TRBJ1-3, with 9 positions matching TRBD1. The junction had 4 bases not matched to a gene; V was cut back by 4 bases and J by 5 bases. Germline loops: CDR1 SGHRS, CDR2 YFSETQ. The length of the CDR3 is 14 residues. This CDR3 reads CASSTDRGRNTIYF. CDR3 sequence (DNA): TGCGCCAGCAGCACCGACAGGGGGAGAAACACCATATATTTT.

The V gene is TRBV11-3, the J gene TRBJ2-7; TRBD1 matches at 9 bases. This CDR3 comprises 16 residues. The V gene end was trimmed by 5 bases and the J gene end by 4 bases; junction bases not matched to a gene: 12. Germline V gene sequence: CDR1 SGHNT, CDR2 YENEEA. CDR3 residues: CASSPGTGNDRYEQYF. Written as DNA, the CDR3 is TGTGCCAGCAGCCCCGGGACAGGGAATGATCGTTACGAGCAGTACTTC.

V and J are TRBV5-4 and TRBJ2-2; tentatively, D is TRBD1 (5 bases). The CDR3 has 18 residues. V lost 2 bases, J lost 4 bases, and 21 bases lay in between. Germline V lookup: CDR1 SGHNT, CDR2 YYREEE (reference sequence). CDR3 sequence (DNA): TGTGCCAGCAGCTTACCGCCCAGAACAGGTATCGGCACCGGGGAGCTGTTTTTT. This codes for CASSLPPRTGIGTGELFF.

The chain combines TRBV30 with TRBJ2-7; D is undetermined. V was clipped by 2 bases and J by 0 bases, with 11 bases between them. The CDR3 is 14 amino acids. Germline V gene lookup returns CDR1 GTSNPN and CDR2 SVGIG (reference sequence). CDR3 nucleotide sequence: TGTGCCTGGAGTAAAGGGCAGCCCTCCTACGAGCAGTACTTC. It encodes CAWSKGQPSYEQYF.

The J gene is TRBJ2-1, the V gene TRBV7-2; 8 bases fit TRBD2. V was clipped by 5 bases and J by 8 bases; unmatched bases: 11. This CDR3 contains 15 residues. The germline V gene encodes CDR1 SGHTA and CDR2 FQGNSA. The CDR3 protein is CASSRGGLGYHEQFF. In DNA, the CDR3 is TGTGCCAGCAGCCGCGGGGGACTAGGTTACCATGAGCAGTTCTTC.

The J gene is TRBJ1-1, the V gene TRBV19, with 8 bases that match TRBD1. Germline V gene data show CDR1 as LNHDA and CDR2 as SQIVND (reference sequence). The CDR3 is made up of 12 amino acids. V lost 1 base, J lost 10 bases, and 2 bases stayed unmatched. The CDR3 bases are TGTGCCAGTAGTATAGCACAGGGGGGAGCTTTCTTT. Protein sequence: CASSIAQGGAFF.